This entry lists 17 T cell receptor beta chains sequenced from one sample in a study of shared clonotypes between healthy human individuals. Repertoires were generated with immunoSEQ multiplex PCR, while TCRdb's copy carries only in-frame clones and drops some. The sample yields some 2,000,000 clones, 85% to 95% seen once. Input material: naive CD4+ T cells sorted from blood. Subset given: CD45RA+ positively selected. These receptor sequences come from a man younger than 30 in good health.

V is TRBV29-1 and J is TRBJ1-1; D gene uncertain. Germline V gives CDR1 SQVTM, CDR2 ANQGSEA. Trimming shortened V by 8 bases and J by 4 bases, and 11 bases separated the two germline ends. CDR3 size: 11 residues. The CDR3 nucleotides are TGCAGCTCCGATGCGGGCACTGAAGCTTTCTTT. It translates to CSSDAGTEAFF.

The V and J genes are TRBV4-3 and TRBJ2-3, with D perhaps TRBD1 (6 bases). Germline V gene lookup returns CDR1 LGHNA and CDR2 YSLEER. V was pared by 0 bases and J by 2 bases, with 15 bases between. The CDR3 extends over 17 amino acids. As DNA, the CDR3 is TGCGCCAGCAGCCAAGACCCGGACAGTTCCTTCACAGATACGCAGTATTTT. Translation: CASSQDPDSSFTDTQYF.

Here the CDR3 reads CATSTGQGRQGYTF. In DNA, the CDR3 is TGTGCCACCTCGACCGGACAGGGGCGTCAAGGCTACACCTTC. The chain employs TRBV28 and TRBJ1-2; 9 bases fit TRBD1. Germline-derived CDR1 and CDR2 are MDHEN and SYDVKM. The junction had 14 bases not matched to a gene; V was cut back by 10 bases and J by 8 bases. The CDR3 runs to 14 residues.

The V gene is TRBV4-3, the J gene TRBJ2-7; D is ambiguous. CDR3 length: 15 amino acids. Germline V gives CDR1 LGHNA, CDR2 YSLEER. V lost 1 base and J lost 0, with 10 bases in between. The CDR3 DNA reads TGCGCCAGCAGCCAAGGTGCCGCGGTCTCCTACGAGCAGTACTTC. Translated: CASSQGAAVSYEQYF.

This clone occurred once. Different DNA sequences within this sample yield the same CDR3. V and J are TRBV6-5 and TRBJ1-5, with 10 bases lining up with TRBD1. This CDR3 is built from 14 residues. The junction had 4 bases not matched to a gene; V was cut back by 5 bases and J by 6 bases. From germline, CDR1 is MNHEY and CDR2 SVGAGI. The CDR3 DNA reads TGTGCCAGCAGTCCGACAGGGGGCTTTCAGCCCCAGCATTTT. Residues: CASSPTGGFQPQHF.

In nucleotides, the CDR3 is TGTGCCAGCCGGCCACTGGAGAGCACAGATACGCAGTATTTT. This gives the protein CASRPLESTDTQYF. The chain links TRBV6-6 to TRBJ2-3, with no clear D. The germline V and J ends were trimmed by 8 bases and 0 bases, with 12 bases remaining between them. Germline CDR1 reads MNHNY; CDR2 reads SVGAGI (reference sequence). This CDR3 is built from 14 residues.

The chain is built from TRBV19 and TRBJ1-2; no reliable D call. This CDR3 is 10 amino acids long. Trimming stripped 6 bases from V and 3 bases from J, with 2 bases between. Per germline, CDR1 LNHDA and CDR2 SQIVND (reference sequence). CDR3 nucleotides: TGTGCCAGTAGCCACTATGGCTACACCTTC. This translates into CASSHYGYTF.

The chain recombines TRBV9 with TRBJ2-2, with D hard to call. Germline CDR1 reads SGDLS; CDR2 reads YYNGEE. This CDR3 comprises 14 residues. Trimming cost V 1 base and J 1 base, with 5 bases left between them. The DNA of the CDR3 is TGTGCCAGCAGCGTACCGGAGAACACCGGGGAGCTGTTTTTT. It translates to CASSVPENTGELFF.

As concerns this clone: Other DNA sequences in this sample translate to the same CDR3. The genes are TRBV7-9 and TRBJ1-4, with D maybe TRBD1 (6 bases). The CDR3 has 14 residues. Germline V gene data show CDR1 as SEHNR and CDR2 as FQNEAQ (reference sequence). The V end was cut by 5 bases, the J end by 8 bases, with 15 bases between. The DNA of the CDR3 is TGTGCCAGCAGCCTACTGGGGGCCGGAGAAAAACTGTTTTTT. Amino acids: CASSLLGAGEKLFF.

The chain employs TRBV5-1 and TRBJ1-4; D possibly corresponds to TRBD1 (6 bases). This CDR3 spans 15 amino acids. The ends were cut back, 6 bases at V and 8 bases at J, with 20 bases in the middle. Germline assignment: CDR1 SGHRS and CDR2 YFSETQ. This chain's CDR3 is CASKVLTGPGEKLFF. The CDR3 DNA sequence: TGCGCCAGCAAGGTGCTAACAGGGCCAGGCGAAAAACTGTTTTTT.

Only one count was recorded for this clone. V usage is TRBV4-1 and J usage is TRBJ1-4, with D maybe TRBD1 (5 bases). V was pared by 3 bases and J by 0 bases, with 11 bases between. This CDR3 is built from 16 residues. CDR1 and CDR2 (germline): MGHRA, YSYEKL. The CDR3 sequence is CASSHGGTSTNEKLFF. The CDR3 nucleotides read TGCGCCAGCAGCCATGGGGGAACATCAACTAATGAAAAACTGTTTTTT.

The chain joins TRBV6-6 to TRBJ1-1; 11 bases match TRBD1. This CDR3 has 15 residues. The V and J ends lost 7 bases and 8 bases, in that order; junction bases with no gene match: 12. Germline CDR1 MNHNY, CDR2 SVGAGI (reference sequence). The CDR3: CASILSGQGAVEAFF. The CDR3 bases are TGTGCCAGCATTTTAAGCGGACAGGGGGCCGTGGAAGCTTTCTTT.

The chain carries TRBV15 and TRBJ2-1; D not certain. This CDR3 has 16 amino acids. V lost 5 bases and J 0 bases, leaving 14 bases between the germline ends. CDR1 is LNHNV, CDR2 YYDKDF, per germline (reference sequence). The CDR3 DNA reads TGTGCCACCAGCGACCTTACCGGTATCTCCTACAATGAGCAGTTCTTC. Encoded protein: CATSDLTGISYNEQFF.

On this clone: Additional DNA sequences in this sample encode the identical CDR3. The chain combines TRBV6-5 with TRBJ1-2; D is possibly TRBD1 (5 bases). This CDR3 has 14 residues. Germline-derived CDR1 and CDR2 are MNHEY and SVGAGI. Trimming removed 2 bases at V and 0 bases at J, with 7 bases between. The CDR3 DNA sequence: TGTGCCAGCAGTTACGGGGCGGCTAACTATGGCTACACCTTC. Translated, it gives CASSYGAANYGYTF.

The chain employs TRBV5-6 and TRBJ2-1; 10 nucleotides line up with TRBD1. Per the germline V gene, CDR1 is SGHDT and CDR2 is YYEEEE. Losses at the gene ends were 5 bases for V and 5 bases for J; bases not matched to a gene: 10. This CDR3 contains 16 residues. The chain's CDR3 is CASRDPDRGRNNEQFF. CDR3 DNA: TGTGCCAGCAGAGACCCTGACAGGGGGCGCAACAATGAGCAGTTCTTC.

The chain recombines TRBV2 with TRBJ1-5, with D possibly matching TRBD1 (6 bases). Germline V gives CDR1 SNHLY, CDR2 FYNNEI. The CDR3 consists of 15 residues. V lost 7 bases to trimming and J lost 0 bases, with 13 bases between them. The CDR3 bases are TGTGCCAGCACTCGCGAGGGGGGTAGCAATCAGCCCCAGCATTTT. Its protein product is CASTREGGSNQPQHF.

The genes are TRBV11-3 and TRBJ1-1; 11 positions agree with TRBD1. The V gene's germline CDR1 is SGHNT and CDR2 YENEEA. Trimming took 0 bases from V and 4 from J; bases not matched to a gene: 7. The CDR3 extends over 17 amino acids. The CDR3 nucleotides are TGTGCCAGCAGCTTAGAAACCCCCGGGACAGGGGGCACTGAAGCTTTCTTT. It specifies CASSLETPGTGGTEAFF.